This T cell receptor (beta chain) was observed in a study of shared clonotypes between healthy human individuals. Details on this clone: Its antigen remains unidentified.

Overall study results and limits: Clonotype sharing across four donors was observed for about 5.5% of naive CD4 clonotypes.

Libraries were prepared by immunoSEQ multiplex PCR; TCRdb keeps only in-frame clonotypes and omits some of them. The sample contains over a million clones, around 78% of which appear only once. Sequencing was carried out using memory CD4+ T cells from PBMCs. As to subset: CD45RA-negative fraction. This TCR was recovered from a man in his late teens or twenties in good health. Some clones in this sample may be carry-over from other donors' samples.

Here the CDR3 DNA reads TGTGCCAGCAGCATAACAGGGGGCGGTGAAAAACTGTTTTTT. Its protein product is CASSITGGGEKLFF. The chain uses TRBV7-9 and TRBJ1-4, with 9 bases fitting TRBD1. Germline V gives CDR1 SEHNR, CDR2 FQNEAQ (reference sequence). Trimming took 5 bases from V and 7 from J; bases not matched to a gene: 5. The CDR3 is made up of 14 amino acids.